The 15 T cell receptor beta chains below all came from one sample that was sequenced in a study of T-cell memory formation after mild COVID-19. TCRdb reprocessed the 5' RACE reads with MiXCR, giving one entry per CDR3 protein. The sample shows 250,000 to 300,000 distinct CDR3 sequences, more than 15% of them seen only once. Sequencing input: PBMCs or a T cell subset sorted from them (not recorded which). Receptors were obtained from a man aged 18 to 35 who had mild COVID-19 (a few samples of this study predate the infection). Cell type and time point are not known.

This clonotype has a handful of counts. The rearrangement uses TRBV10-3 and TRBJ2-7; D is perhaps TRBD2 (6 bases). Trimming removed 4 bases from V and 7 bases from J, with 8 bases in between. This CDR3 region has 11 residues. The V gene's germline CDR1 is ENHRY and CDR2 SYGVKD. In DNA, the CDR3 is TGTGCCATCAGTGGGAGGGGAGAGCAGTACTTC. This translates into CAISGRGEQYF.

The chain has TRBV7-2 and TRBJ2-5; 7 positions match TRBD2. V shed 5 bases and J 5 bases; nucleotides not matched to a gene: 11. Germline V CDR1 and CDR2: SGHTA, FQGNSA. CDR3 length equals 15 residues. The CDR3 loop is CASSRASGGPETQYF. Written as DNA, the CDR3 is TGTGCCAGCAGCCGCGCGTCGGGGGGACCGGAGACCCAGTACTTC.

The V gene is TRBV7-9, the J gene TRBJ2-3; TRBD1 matches at 12 bases. The junction had 17 bases not matched to a gene; V was cut back by 4 bases and J by 3 bases. Germline CDR1 is SEHNR and CDR2 is FQNEAQ (reference sequence). The CDR3 spans 20 residues. CDR3 protein: CASSSIGISGQGAQTDTQYF. CDR3 in DNA: TGTGCCAGCAGCTCTATAGGTATATCGGGACAGGGGGCGCAGACAGATACGCAGTATTTT.

The V call is TRBV6-6, the J call TRBJ1-4; D possibly corresponds to TRBD1 (6 bases). Per the germline V gene, CDR1 is MNHNY and CDR2 is SVGAGI (reference sequence). This CDR3 contains 15 residues. Trimming took off 5 bases at V and 5 bases at J, with 15 bases between the two ends. The CDR3 region is CASSLERGGNEKLFF. As DNA, the CDR3 is TGTGCCAGCAGTCTGGAAAGAGGGGGGAATGAAAAACTGTTTTTT.

This clonotype was seen repeatedly, ten times or more. The gene calls are TRBV5-6 and TRBJ1-2; TRBD1 agrees at 7 bases. The germline gives CDR1 SGHDT, CDR2 YYEEEE. J was trimmed by 8 bases and V by 2 bases; bases with no gene match: 9. The CDR3 sequence is 14 residues long. CDR3 region: CASSLTDRAAGYTF. CDR3 in DNA: TGTGCCAGCAGCTTAACCGACAGGGCTGCGGGCTACACCTTC.

The rearrangement uses TRBV7-8 and TRBJ1-5; D gene unclear. V was cut by 3 bases and J by 0 bases, with 9 bases left in between. This CDR3 is built from 15 residues. Germline V lookup: CDR1 SGHVS, CDR2 FQNEAQ. The CDR3 loop reads CASSFQSGSNQPQHF. CDR3 nucleotide sequence: TGTGCCAGCAGCTTTCAATCAGGTAGCAATCAGCCCCAGCATTTT.

This clonotype was seen ten or more times. The chain links TRBV7-2 to TRBJ1-2; possibly TRBD1 for D (5 bases). CDR3 length: 15 amino acids. Trimming removed 7 bases at V and 4 bases at J, with 19 bases between. Looked up from germline, CDR1 is SGHTA and CDR2 is FQGNSA. CDR3 in amino acids: CASTPPTTAVYGYTF. CDR3 in DNA: TGTGCCAGCACCCCTCCCACGACAGCCGTCTATGGCTACACCTTC.

V and J are TRBV12-3 or TRBV12-4 and TRBJ1-4; D possibly corresponds to TRBD1 (5 bases). Trimming took off 3 bases at V and 0 bases at J, with 11 bases between the two ends. The CDR3 runs 16 residues. The CDR3 region is CASSLGRAPTNEKLFF. The CDR3, as DNA: TGTGCCAGCAGTTTGGGCAGGGCTCCAACTAATGAAAAACTGTTTTTT.

Only a few counts were recorded for this clonotype. Possible read error: a much larger clone is one base away. The chain links TRBV13 to TRBJ2-2, with D unclear. CDR1 is PRHDT and CDR2 is FYEKMQ in the germline V gene (reference sequence). V was clipped by 5 bases and J by 8 bases, with 9 bases between them. The CDR3 contains 12 residues. The CDR3 here is CASSRPGGELFF. The CDR3 coding sequence is TGTGCCAGCAGCCGCCCTGGGGGGGAGCTGTTTTTT.

This clonotype has just a few counts. The genes are TRBV3-1 and TRBJ2-1; the D is unclear. The CDR3 extends over 13 amino acids. Trimming took off 8 bases at V and 0 bases at J, with 8 bases between the two ends. CDR1 LGHDT and CDR2 YNNKEL come from the germline V gene (reference sequence). DNA for the CDR3: TGTGCCAGCTCCGGGCGCTCCTACAATGAGCAGTTCTTC. This translates into CASSGRSYNEQFF.

This chain joins TRBV6-2 or TRBV6-3 and TRBJ2-1; maybe TRBD2 (6 bases). The CDR3 consists of 14 residues. The germline gives CDR1 MNHEY, CDR2 SVGEGT. The V end was cut by 1 base, the J end by 4 bases, with 8 bases between. The CDR3, as DNA: TGTGCCAGCAGTTACTTCGGGGGTTACAATGAGCAGTTCTTC. Protein sequence: CASSYFGGYNEQFF.

This chain connects TRBV4-3 to TRBJ1-2, with D maybe TRBD1 (5 bases). V lost 2 bases and J 6 bases, leaving 16 bases between the germline ends. The CDR3 sequence is 15 residues long. CDR1 and CDR2 from the germline V gene are LGHNA and YSLEER. The CDR3 DNA follows: TGCGCCAGCAGCCAAATTCTTGGGGGAGGCGATGGCTACACCTTC. Amino acids: CASSQILGGGDGYTF.

The chain links TRBV29-1 to TRBJ1-5; tentatively, D is TRBD1 (6 bases). Trimming shortened V by 4 bases and J by 2 bases, and 9 bases separated the two germline ends. CDR1 is SQVTM, CDR2 ANQGSEA, per germline. The CDR3 runs 13 residues. This chain's CDR3 is CSVAGAGNQPQHF. The CDR3, as DNA: TGCAGCGTTGCAGGGGCGGGCAATCAGCCCCAGCATTTT.

In this sample, this clonotype turned up many times. The chain couples TRBV29-1 to TRBJ2-5; 7 nucleotides align to TRBD1. Per the germline V gene, CDR1 is SQVTM and CDR2 is ANQGSEA. This CDR3 comprises 13 residues. Unmatched junction bases numbered 3, after V lost 1 base and J lost 4 bases. Here the CDR3 reads CSVEARTGETQYF. DNA of the CDR3: TGCAGCGTTGAAGCAAGGACAGGAGAGACCCAGTACTTC.

This chain uses TRBV7-2 with TRBJ1-5; 7 nucleotides line up with TRBD1. The CDR3 spans 13 residues. V trimming: 5 bases; J trimming: 9 bases; junction bases outside the gene matches: 7. In germline, CDR1 is SGHTA, CDR2 FQGNSA. The CDR3 is CASSTQGNRPQHF. Written as DNA, the CDR3 is TGTGCCAGCAGCACACAGGGGAATAGGCCCCAGCATTTT.